The 23 T cell receptor beta chains reported below all come from one sample, sequenced in a study of blood T cells in healthy people across ages. A sample-barcoded 5' primer and a J-beta primer mix were used in a second PCR of roughly 7 to 12 cycles. One entry per CDR3 protein results from TCRdb running MiXCR on the 5' RACE reads. Of around 990,000 distinct CDR3 sequences listed, roughly two fifths are singletons. Material: blood. The receptors were sampled from a man aged 18 to 30 in good health.

Concerning this clonotype itself: The CDR3 ends on some other residue instead of the conserved phenylalanine or tryptophan, so this is likely a read error. The rearrangement links TRBV7-2 to TRBJ2-3, with 7 nucleotides matching TRBD2. CDR3 length: 13 amino acids. The V gene's germline CDR1 is SGHTA and CDR2 FQGNSA. V was clipped by 5 bases and J by 6 bases; unmatched bases: 5. The CDR3 is CASSPLGGDTQYY. The DNA for the CDR3 is TGTGCCAGCAGCCCATTGGGGGGGGATACGCAGTATTAT.

This clonotype came up a few times. The chain uses TRBV5-1 and TRBJ2-3; D unclear. The V end lost 8 bases, the J end lost 3 bases, and 19 bases lay between the germline ends. The germline CDR1 and CDR2 sequences are SGHRS and YFSETQ. The CDR3 runs 15 residues. Written as DNA, the CDR3 is TGCGCCAGTAGGGATCCGGGCAAACAGACAGATACGCAGTATTTT. Protein: CASRDPGKQTDTQYF. The full variable domain, with the rest looked up from reference TRBV5-1 and TRBJ2-3, is KAGVTQTPRYLIKTRGQQVTLSCSPISGHRSVSWYQQTPGQGLQFLFEYFSETQRNKGNFPGRFSGRQFSNSRSEMNVSTLELGDSALYLCASRDPGKQTDTQYFGPGTRLTVL.

The J gene is TRBJ1-2, the V gene TRBV5-1, with D uncertain. The CDR3 is 14 residues long. Germline CDR1 SGHRS, CDR2 YFSETQ. The V gene lost 2 bases and the J gene lost 4 bases, with 12 bases spanning the gap. The CDR3 loop reads CASSFDGEFYGYTF. In DNA form, the CDR3 reads TGCGCCAGCAGCTTTGACGGAGAGTTCTATGGCTACACCTTC.

The chain combines TRBV19 with TRBJ1-2; D uncertain. CDR3 length equals 14 residues. Germline V gene sequence: CDR1 LNHDA, CDR2 SQIVND (reference sequence). V lost 1 base and J 2 bases, leaving 8 bases between the germline ends. The DNA for the CDR3 is TGTGCCAGTAGTATAGTCGACGGAAACTATGGCTACACCTTC. It is translated as CASSIVDGNYGYTF.

The genes are TRBV15 and TRBJ2-5; D is possibly TRBD1 (6 bases). V was pared by 0 bases and J by 1 base, with 6 bases between. Germline CDR1 reads LNHNV; CDR2 reads YYDKDF (reference sequence). This CDR3 region has 14 residues. In DNA, the CDR3 is TGTGCCACCAGCAGAGAACAGGGCCAAGAGACCCAGTACTTC. Translated: CATSREQGQETQYF.

The chain combines TRBV5-1 with TRBJ2-1, with 12 bases identical to TRBD2. CDR1 and CDR2 (germline): SGHRS, YFSETQ. The trim removed 2 bases at V and 0 bases at J, leaving 9 bases unmatched. The CDR3 length is 19 residues. CDR3 DNA: TGCGCCAGCAGCTTCTCGCTAGCGGGGGGGCCGGCCTCCTACAATGAGCAGTTCTTC. Its protein is CASSFSLAGGPASYNEQFF.

This clonotype has at least ten counts. The chain joins TRBV4-3 to TRBJ1-4; D is unclear. This CDR3 comprises 15 residues. The V gene lost 0 bases and the J gene lost 6 bases, with 11 bases spanning the gap. Germline V gene sequence: CDR1 LGHNA, CDR2 YSLEER. The CDR3 DNA reads as TGCGCCAGCAGCCAAGATGAGACATTGGATGAAAAACTGTTTTTT. It specifies CASSQDETLDEKLFF.

This clonotype was counted a few times. Here the CDR3 DNA reads TGTGCCAGCAGAGTGACAGCGGACTATGGCTACACCTTC. Its translation is CASRVTADYGYTF. The gene calls are TRBV28 and TRBJ1-2; the D gene is possibly TRBD1 (5 bases). The length of the CDR3 is 13 residues. Trimming removed 6 bases from V and 3 bases from J, with 11 bases in between. Germline assignment: CDR1 MDHEN and CDR2 SYDVKM.

CDR3 amino acids: CASRDGSTEKLFF. The CDR3, as DNA: TGTGCCAGCAGAGACGGCTCGACTGAAAAACTGTTTTTT. The chain is built from TRBV6-2 or TRBV6-3 and TRBJ1-4, with D uncertain. CDR3 length: 13 residues. Germline V CDR1 and CDR2: MNHEY, SVGEGT. The V and J ends lost 6 bases and 7 bases respectively, with 12 bases between them.

This sequence joins TRBV20-1 and TRBJ1-6; 8 bases line up with TRBD1. With V trimmed by 3 bases and J by 7 bases, 8 bases remained unmatched. This CDR3 spans 15 amino acids. Germline CDR1 reads DFQATT; CDR2 reads SNEGSKA (reference sequence). CDR3 nucleotides: TGCAGTGCTAGGCCTACAGGGGGTGGAAATTCACCCCTCCACTTT. Translating gives CSARPTGGGNSPLHF.

Only a few counts were recorded for this clonotype. The chain joins TRBV29-1 to TRBJ2-4; possibly TRBD1 for D (6 bases). The CDR3 consists of 12 residues. The V gene's germline CDR1 is SQVTM and CDR2 ANQGSEA. Trimming shortened V by 1 base and J by 15 bases, and 16 bases separated the two germline ends. CDR3 sequence: CSVEAEHRVRYF. CDR3 nucleotides: TGCAGCGTTGAAGCCGAACACAGGGTTCGGTACTTC.

This clonotype was seen only a few times. The chain uses TRBV19 and TRBJ1-5; no reliable D call. Trimming removed 2 bases at V and 3 bases at J, with 8 bases between. The germline CDR1 and CDR2 sequences are LNHDA and SQIVND (reference sequence). The CDR3 is made up of 14 amino acids. CDR3 DNA sequence: TGTGCCAGTAGTATATTATCGGTCAATCAGCCCCAGCATTTT. Its translation: CASSILSVNQPQHF.

There are many counts of this clonotype. V is TRBV7-3 and J is TRBJ2-1; D is unclear. The V gene's germline CDR1 is SGHTA and CDR2 FQGTGA. This CDR3 is built from 13 residues. Trimming removed 1 base from V and 5 bases from J, with 6 bases in between. The CDR3 loop is CASSLSTNNEQFF. For the CDR3, the DNA is TGTGCCAGCAGCTTAAGTACCAACAATGAGCAGTTCTTC.

This chain links TRBV5-6 with TRBJ1-2; weak D call: TRBD1 (5 bases). The CDR3 runs to 16 residues. The germline V and J ends were trimmed by 0 bases and 0 bases, with 12 bases remaining between them. Germline V gene data show CDR1 as SGHDT and CDR2 as YYEEEE. The chain's CDR3 is CASSLGAGLANYGYTF. CDR3 bases: TGTGCCAGCAGCTTGGGAGCGGGGCTAGCTAACTATGGCTACACCTTC.

The V and J genes are TRBV6-1 and TRBJ2-5; 7 bases line up with TRBD1. The J call may be incorrect, as the DNA end agrees better with TRBJ2-7. Germline V gene sequence: CDR1 MNHNS, CDR2 SASEGT. This CDR3 spans 15 amino acids. CDR3 in DNA: TGTGCCAGCAGTGAAGCGTCAAACAGGGGTAACGAGCAGTACTTC. Translating gives CASSEASNRGNEQYF.

The rearrangement joins TRBV29-1 to TRBJ1-6; tentative D call: TRBD1 (6 bases). The germline CDR1 and CDR2 sequences are SQVTM and ANQGSEA. This CDR3 region has 14 residues. Trimming cost V 6 bases and J 0 bases, with 9 bases left between them. The CDR3 loop reads CSVTTGSYNSPLHF. In DNA, the CDR3 is TGCAGCGTCACGACAGGCTCCTATAATTCACCCCTCCACTTT.

A remark on this clonotype: The junction differs from germline at one of its ends, possibly a read error. The chain couples TRBV5-1 to TRBJ2-3; TRBD1 matches 8 bases. This CDR3 is built from 16 residues. The germline V gene has CDR1 SGHRS and CDR2 YFSETQ. The CDR3 here is CTSSLGSDRVTDTQYF. The DNA of the CDR3 is TGCACCAGCAGCTTGGGGTCGGACAGGGTAACAGATACGCAGTATTTT. The full variable domain, with the rest looked up from reference TRBV5-1 and TRBJ2-3, is KAGVTQTPRYLIKTRGQQVTLSCSPISGHRSVSWYQQTPGQGLQFLFEYFSETQRNKGNFPGRFSGRQFSNSRSEMNVSTLELGDSALYLCTSSLGSDRVTDTQYFGPGTRLTVL.

The rearrangement links TRBV27 to TRBJ1-2, with 9 bases matching TRBD1. Germline lookup yields CDR1 MNHEY and CDR2 SMNVEV (reference sequence). J gave up 1 base and V 5 bases, and 11 bases lay outside the gene matches. The CDR3 runs 17 residues. Here the CDR3 reads CASSPLDRGPHNYGYTF. The DNA of the CDR3 is TGTGCCAGCAGTCCACTGGACAGGGGACCGCATAACTATGGCTACACCTTC.

V and J are TRBV12-3 or TRBV12-4 and TRBJ2-7; D ambiguous. Trimming cost V 1 base and J 4 bases, with 8 bases left between them. This CDR3 contains 13 residues. The DNA of the CDR3 is TGTGCCAGCAGTTTAGTCAATTGGTACGAGCAGTACTTC. This sequence encodes CASSLVNWYEQYF.

This clonotype was picked up one time. The junction departs from germline at one end; a sequencing error may be responsible. The gene calls are TRBV12-3 or TRBV12-4 and TRBJ2-6; the D is unclear. CDR3 size: 15 residues. The CDR3 protein is CTSSPPSSGANVLTF. CDR3 in DNA: TGTACCAGCAGTCCGCCGAGCTCTGGGGCCAACGTCCTGACTTTC.

The J gene is TRBJ1-6, the V gene TRBV12-3 or TRBV12-4; D possibly corresponds to TRBD1 (5 bases). This CDR3 has 17 residues. V was cut by 1 base and J by 7 bases, with 17 bases left in between. CDR3: CASSLGGGGLFNSPLHF. The CDR3 coding sequence is TGTGCCAGCAGTTTAGGGGGCGGCGGTCTTTTCAATTCACCCCTCCACTTT.

This clonotype was counted only a few times. This chain uses TRBV18 with TRBJ1-1, with D hard to call. CDR1 and CDR2 from the germline V gene are KGHSH and LQKENI. The CDR3 extends over 13 amino acids. Trimming cost V 3 bases and J 5 bases, with 10 bases left between them. The CDR3 is CASSPTQGTEAFF. CDR3 DNA: TGTGCCAGCTCACCCACACAAGGGACTGAAGCTTTCTTT. Filled out from reference TRBV18 and TRBJ1-1, the complete variable domain reads NAGVMQNPRHLVRRRGQEARLRCSPMKGHSHVYWYRQLPEEGLKFMVYLQKENIIDESGMPKERFSAEFPKEGPSILRIQQVVRGDSAAYFCASSPTQGTEAFFGQGTRLTVV.

This clonotype turned up a few times. The chain recombines TRBV5-1 with TRBJ1-2; D is uncertain. Trimming left V 3 bases short and J 1 base short, with 16 bases between. The CDR3 contains 16 residues. CDR1 and CDR2 (germline): SGHRS, YFSETQ. CDR3 in DNA: TGCGCCAGCAGCTCCGACGGATTAACAGTTAACTATGGCTACACCTTC. Amino acid sequence: CASSSDGLTVNYGYTF. The full variable domain, rest sourced from reference TRBV5-1 and TRBJ1-2, is KAGVTQTPRYLIKTRGQQVTLSCSPISGHRSVSWYQQTPGQGLQFLFEYFSETQRNKGNFPGRFSGRQFSNSRSEMNVSTLELGDSALYLCASSSDGLTVNYGYTFGSGTRLTVV.